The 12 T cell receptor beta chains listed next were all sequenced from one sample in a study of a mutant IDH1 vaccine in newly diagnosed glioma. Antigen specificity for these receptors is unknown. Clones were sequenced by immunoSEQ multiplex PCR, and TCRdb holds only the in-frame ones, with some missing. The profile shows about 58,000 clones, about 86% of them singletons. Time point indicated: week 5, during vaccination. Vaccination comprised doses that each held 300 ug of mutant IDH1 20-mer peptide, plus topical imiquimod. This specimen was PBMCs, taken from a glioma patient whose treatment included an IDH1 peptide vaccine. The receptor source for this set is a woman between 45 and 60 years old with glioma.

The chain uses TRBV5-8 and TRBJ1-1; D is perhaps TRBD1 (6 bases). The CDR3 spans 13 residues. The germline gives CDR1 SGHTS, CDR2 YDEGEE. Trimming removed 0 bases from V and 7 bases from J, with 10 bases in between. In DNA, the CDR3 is TGTGCCAGCAGCTTGGCCCAGGGGCTTGAAGCTTTCTTT. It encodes CASSLAQGLEAFF.

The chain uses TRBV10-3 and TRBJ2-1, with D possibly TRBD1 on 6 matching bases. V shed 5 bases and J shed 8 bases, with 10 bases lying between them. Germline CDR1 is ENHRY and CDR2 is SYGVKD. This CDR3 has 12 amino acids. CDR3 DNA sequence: TGTGCCATCAGTAGGACAGTCGATGAGCAGTTCTTC. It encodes CAISRTVDEQFF.

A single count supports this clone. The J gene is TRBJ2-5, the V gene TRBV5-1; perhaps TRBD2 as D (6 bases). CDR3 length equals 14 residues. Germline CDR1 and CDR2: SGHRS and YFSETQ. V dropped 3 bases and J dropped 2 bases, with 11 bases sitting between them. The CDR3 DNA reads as TGCGCCAGCAGCTACACGGGGGTTCAAGAGACCCAGTACTTC. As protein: CASSYTGVQETQYF.

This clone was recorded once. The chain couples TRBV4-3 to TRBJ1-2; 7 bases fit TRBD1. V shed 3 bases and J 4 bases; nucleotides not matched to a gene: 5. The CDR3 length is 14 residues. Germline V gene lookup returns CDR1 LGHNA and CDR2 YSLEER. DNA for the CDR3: TGCGCCAGCAGCCACAATGAGGGGGCCTATGGCTACACCTTC. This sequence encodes CASSHNEGAYGYTF.

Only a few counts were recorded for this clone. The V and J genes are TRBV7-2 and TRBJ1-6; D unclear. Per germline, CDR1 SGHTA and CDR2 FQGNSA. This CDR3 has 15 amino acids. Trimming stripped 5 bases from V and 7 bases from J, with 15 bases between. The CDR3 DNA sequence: TGTGCCAGCAGCCCGTTGGGAGGCGCGAATTCACCCCTCCACTTT. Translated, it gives CASSPLGGANSPLHF.

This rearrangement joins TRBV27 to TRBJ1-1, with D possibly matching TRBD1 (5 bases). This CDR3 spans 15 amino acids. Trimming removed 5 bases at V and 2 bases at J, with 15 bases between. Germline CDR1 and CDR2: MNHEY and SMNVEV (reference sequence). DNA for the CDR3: TGTGCCAGCAGTCCCGCCCCGGGGCAAAACACTGAAGCTTTCTTT. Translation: CASSPAPGQNTEAFF.

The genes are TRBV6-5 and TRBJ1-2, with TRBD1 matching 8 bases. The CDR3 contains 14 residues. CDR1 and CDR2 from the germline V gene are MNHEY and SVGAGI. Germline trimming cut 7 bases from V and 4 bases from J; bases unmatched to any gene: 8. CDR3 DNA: TGTGCCAGCACCCGACAGGGGCTTGGCTATGGCTACACCTTC. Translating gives CASTRQGLGYGYTF.

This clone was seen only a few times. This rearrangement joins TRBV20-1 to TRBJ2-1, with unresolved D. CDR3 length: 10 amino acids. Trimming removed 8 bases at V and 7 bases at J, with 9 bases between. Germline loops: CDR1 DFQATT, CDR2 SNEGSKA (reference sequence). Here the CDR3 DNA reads TGCAGTACGCAGAGAAATGAGCAGTTCTTC. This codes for CSTQRNEQFF.

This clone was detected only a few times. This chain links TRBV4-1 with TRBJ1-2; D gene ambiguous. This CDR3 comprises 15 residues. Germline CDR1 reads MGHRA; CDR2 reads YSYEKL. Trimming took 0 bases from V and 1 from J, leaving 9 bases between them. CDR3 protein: CASSQEWEINYGYTF. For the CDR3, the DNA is TGCGCCAGCAGCCAAGAGTGGGAAATTAACTATGGCTACACCTTC.

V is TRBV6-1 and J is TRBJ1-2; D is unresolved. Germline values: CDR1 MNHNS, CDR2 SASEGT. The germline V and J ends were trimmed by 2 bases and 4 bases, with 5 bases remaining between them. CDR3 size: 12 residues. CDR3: CASSESVYGYTF. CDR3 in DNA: TGTGCCAGCAGTGAATCGGTCTATGGCTACACCTTC.

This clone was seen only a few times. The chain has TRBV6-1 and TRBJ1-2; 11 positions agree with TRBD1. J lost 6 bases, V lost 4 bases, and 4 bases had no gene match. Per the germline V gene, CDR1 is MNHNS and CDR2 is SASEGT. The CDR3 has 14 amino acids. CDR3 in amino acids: CASSVGQGGNGYTF. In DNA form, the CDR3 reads TGTGCCAGCAGTGTGGGACAGGGGGGTAATGGCTACACCTTC.

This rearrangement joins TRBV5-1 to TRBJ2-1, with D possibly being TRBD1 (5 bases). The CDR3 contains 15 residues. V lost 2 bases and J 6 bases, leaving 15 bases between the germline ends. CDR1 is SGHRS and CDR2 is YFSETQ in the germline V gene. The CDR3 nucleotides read TGCGCCAGCAGCTTTGACGTAGGGGAAACCAATGAGCAGTTCTTC. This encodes CASSFDVGETNEQFF.